A selection of T cell receptor beta chains follows, all from one sample in a study of shared clonotypes between healthy human individuals. Here immunoSEQ multiplex PCR was the method, and the copy in TCRdb shows in-frame clones only, minus some. Altogether millions of clones are present, over 85% being singletons, with the ten largest covering about 0.13%. The sample comprised naive CD4+ T cells sorted from blood. Receptors were obtained from a man younger than 35 in good health. Both conserved end residues are part of each CDR3. A clone size is listed for some rows: how often the clone was seen (once, few, many), or a class if it is expanded.

clone_size,v_call,j_call,cdr3_aa
-,TRBV6-1,TRBJ2-2,CATNPGLAGAGELFF
once,TRBV25-1,TRBJ1-6,CASSVRDRTNSPLHF
-,TRBV4-3,TRBJ2-3,CASSQVTGGWDTQYF
-,TRBV5-6,TRBJ2-3,CASSWDRGRADTQYF
-,TRBV30,TRBJ2-2,CAFESMGGELFF
-,TRBV5-1,TRBJ1-6,CASSLGGQNSPLHF
-,TRBV10-3,TRBJ2-7,CAISESNRAGGMYEQYF
-,TRBV14,TRBJ2-7,CASSRRAQYEQYF
-,TRBV5-1,TRBJ2-1,CASSLKGTGNEQFF
-,TRBV10-2,TRBJ2-6,CASRTGAPGANVLTF
-,TRBV9,TRBJ2-7,CASSGGGLSSYEQYF
-,TRBV7-9,TRBJ1-4,CASSLGQADNNEKLFF
-,TRBV19,TRBJ2-7,CASSRTRSGTSKSYEQYF
many,TRBV10-3,TRBJ2-3,CAISESTGVGTDTQYF
-,TRBV30,TRBJ1-2,CAWSVLGPGYTF
-,TRBV30,TRBJ1-2,CAWRGEGFYGYTF
-,TRBV25-1,TRBJ2-7,CASSESGKSGYEQYF
-,TRBV19,TRBJ1-5,CASSIAGDGQPQHF
once,TRBV11-2,TRBJ2-7,CASSTGQGTYEQYF
-,TRBV6-5,TRBJ1-2,CASSYSPGGRYGYTF
-,TRBV5-6,TRBJ2-7,CASSLAGRYEQYF
-,TRBV5-1,TRBJ2-1,CASSLGQTYNEQFF
-,TRBV2,TRBJ2-2,CASRFSSGEGGELFF
-,TRBV7-9,TRBJ1-2,CASSSRQGASLGYTF
once,TRBV7-2,TRBJ1-1,CASSLFQSFEAFF
-,TRBV27,TRBJ1-1,CASSFDRGNTEAFF
-,TRBV5-4,TRBJ1-1,CASRDGQLNTEAFF
-,TRBV9,TRBJ2-7,CASSVVLNIYEQYF
-,TRBV6-5,TRBJ1-2,CASSYDGRPYGYTF
-,TRBV12-5,TRBJ1-2,CASGLGTGYGYTF
-,TRBV11-3,TRBJ2-1,CASSSDGTSVDEQFF
-,TRBV6-6,TRBJ1-3,CASSYSRGYTIYF
-,TRBV2,TRBJ2-3,CASGGRISTDTQYF
-,TRBV19,TRBJ1-2,CASSIARDSFGYTF
-,TRBV10-3,TRBJ2-7,CAISESDSSYYEQYF
-,TRBV5-6,TRBJ1-2,CASSPNRQGGNYYGYTF
-,TRBV2,TRBJ2-5,CASSEMATQYF
-,TRBV4-1,TRBJ2-6,CASSQTSPPAGAGANVLTF
-,TRBV2,TRBJ2-2,CASRPTSGVVGELFF
-,TRBV12-5,TRBJ1-3,CASGLVYTEGYGNTIYF
-,TRBV9,TRBJ1-2,CASSVGINYGYTF
-,TRBV5-4,TRBJ2-3,CASSLEHGTDTQYF
-,TRBV7-9,TRBJ2-3,CASSPGSALPYHTDTQYF
-,TRBV7-2,TRBJ2-3,CASSSGLSTDTQYF
-,TRBV11-2,TRBJ2-7,CASSQHGVSSYEQYF
-,TRBV2,TRBJ1-5,CASSVEGGGNQPQHF
-,TRBV18,TRBJ1-1,CASSTIGTGRTEAFF
-,TRBV5-1,TRBJ1-1,CASRAQDRNTEAFF
-,TRBV4-3,TRBJ2-3,CASSQRGLAGGPGTDTQYF
-,TRBV19,TRBJ1-1,CASSPRGQGNTEAFF
-,TRBV7-2,TRBJ2-3,CASSLLWAGGPGTDTQYF
-,TRBV7-2,TRBJ2-2,CASTPGLASGELFF